The rows below give T cell receptor beta chains drawn from one sample of a study of T cells in Graves' hyperthyroidism and ophthalmopathy. Using its own MiXCR run on the multiplex PCR reads, TCRdb lists one record per CDR3 protein. Of some 420,000 distinct CDR3 sequences in the sample, roughly 15% were seen once. The source material was blood. The receptor set was obtained from a woman aged 18-29 years with Graves' hyperthyroidism. Both conserved end residues are part of each CDR3. A D gene is named only where the DNA matches it firmly. Part of the rows lack a size; the others show once, few, many or a class for expanded clones.

clone size: few
D gene: -
V gene: TRBV7-8
J gene: TRBJ2-1
CDR3 protein: CASSLVRVDNEQFF
CDR3 DNA: TGTGCCAGCAGCTTAGTGAGAGTTGACAATGAGCAGTTCTTC

clone size: -
D gene: -
V gene: TRBV12-3/TRBV12-4
J gene: TRBJ1-5
CDR3 protein: CASSLGGSQGNQPQHF
CDR3 DNA: TGTGCCAGCAGTTTAGGGGGATCACAGGGAAATCAGCCCCAGCATTTT

clone size: many
D gene: -
V gene: TRBV3-1
J gene: TRBJ1-1
CDR3 protein: CASSQVSSDGNTEAFF
CDR3 DNA: TGTGCCAGCAGCCAAGTCAGTTCGGACGGGAACACTGAAGCTTTCTTT

clone size: -
D gene: TRBD2
V gene: TRBV20-1
J gene: TRBJ2-5
CDR3 protein: CSARPIAGGEETQYF
CDR3 DNA: TGCAGTGCTAGACCAATAGCGGGAGGTGAAGAGACCCAGTACTTC

clone size: few
D gene: TRBD2
V gene: TRBV6-5
J gene: TRBJ2-7
CDR3 protein: CASSYGLAGVGEQYF
CDR3 DNA: TGTGCCAGCAGTTACGGACTAGCGGGAGTGGGCGAGCAGTACTTC

clone size: many
D gene: -
V gene: TRBV10-3
J gene: TRBJ2-1
CDR3 protein: CAIGTISQNEQFF
CDR3 DNA: TGTGCCATCGGTACGATTTCTCAAAATGAGCAGTTCTTC

clone size: many
D gene: TRBD2
V gene: TRBV12-3/TRBV12-4
J gene: TRBJ2-1
CDR3 protein: CASSPGGTSGYNEQFF
CDR3 DNA: TGTGCCAGCAGCCCGGGTGGGACTAGCGGGTACAATGAGCAGTTCTTC

clone size: -
D gene: TRBD2
V gene: TRBV20-1
J gene: TRBJ2-1
CDR3 protein: CSATGTSGTEVHEQFF
CDR3 DNA: TGCAGTGCTACCGGGACTAGCGGGACTGAGGTCCATGAGCAGTTCTTC

clone size: many
D gene: TRBD2
V gene: TRBV18
J gene: TRBJ2-1
CDR3 protein: CASSTSGRAGNEQFF
CDR3 DNA: TGTGCCAGCTCAACAAGCGGGAGGGCGGGCAATGAGCAGTTCTTC

clone size: many
D gene: -
V gene: TRBV2
J gene: TRBJ1-6
CDR3 protein: CASRAGINNSPLHF
CDR3 DNA: TGTGCCAGCAGGGCAGGGATTAATAATTCACCCCTCCACTTT

clone size: -
D gene: TRBD2
V gene: TRBV4-1
J gene: TRBJ2-1
CDR3 protein: CASSQEEREGLGYEQFF
CDR3 DNA: TGCGCCAGCAGCCAAGAGGAGCGGGAGGGCCTGGGGTATGAGCAGTTCTTC